This TCR beta chain originates from a study of monozygotic twins with inflammatory bowel disease. Study outcomes and limitations: Relative clonotype sharing with others was diminished in IBD patients versus healthy twins, particularly with disease activity.

Germline-derived CDR1 and CDR2 are SGDLS and YYNGEE. This CDR3 has 16 residues. Addition of UMIs with a 6-nucleotide sample barcode was achieved by template switching. Amplification used two nested PCRs: around 17 cycles, then around 9 cycles, on TCRalpha/TCRbeta cDNA. With the 5' RACE reads reprocessed, TCRdb shows one record per CDR3 protein and no DNA. Across about 380,000 distinct CDR3 sequences, the top ten clones capture 2% to 3% of the sample. Of note for this clonotype: Its antigen is not known.

Sequenced material: blood. The V gene is TRBV9, the J gene TRBJ2-6. This sequence was found in a human donor with ulcerative colitis or Crohn's disease, or a healthy co-twin of an affected twin (not recorded which). CDR3 amino acids: CASSVDSSSGANVLTF.